Listed here are 7 T cell receptor beta chains from one sample, sequenced in a study of beta chain features in type 1 diabetes. The isolated RNA, all of it, was reverse transcribed, so expressed TCRB transcripts were what got sequenced. Produced via immunoSEQ multiplex PCR; TCRdb's table is partial and in-frame only. The sample lists approximately 140,000 clones; about 50% were seen once. Specimen: Tregs from blood. The receptors shown here come from a man between 18 and 35 years old in good health.

The rearrangement uses TRBV6-6 and TRBJ1-1, with TRBD1 matching 7 bases. Germline-derived CDR1 and CDR2 are MNHNY and SVGAGI (reference sequence). This CDR3 comprises 14 residues. J was trimmed by 2 bases and V by 2 bases; bases with no gene match: 2. DNA for the CDR3: TGTGCCAGCAGTTACGGGACAGCAAACACTGAAGCTTTCTTT. This sequence encodes CASSYGTANTEAFF.

J is TRBJ1-2 and V is TRBV27, with 10 positions matching TRBD1. Germline trimming cut 7 bases from V and 7 bases from J; bases unmatched to any gene: 12. Germline V lookup: CDR1 MNHEY, CDR2 SMNVEV (reference sequence). This CDR3 is built from 15 residues. This CDR3 is CASKTRDRGDSGYTF. DNA for the CDR3: TGTGCCAGCAAAACCCGGGACAGGGGAGATAGTGGCTACACCTTC.

V gene TRBV7-9 combines with J gene TRBJ2-7; 11 bases are shared with TRBD1. The CDR3 has 15 amino acids. From germline, CDR1 is SEHNR and CDR2 FQNEAQ (reference sequence). The ends lost 3 bases at V and 4 bases at J; junction bases unmatched: 5. The DNA of the CDR3 is TGTGCCAGCAGCTTTACCGGGACAGGGGGTTACGAGCAGTACTTC. Residues: CASSFTGTGGYEQYF.

The chain uses TRBV28 and TRBJ2-7, with 7 bases that match TRBD2. This CDR3 comprises 16 residues. Losses at the gene ends were 7 bases for V and 9 bases for J; bases not matched to a gene: 21. Germline values: CDR1 MDHEN, CDR2 SYDVKM. CDR3 protein: CASTTQRLGGLRGQYF. DNA of the CDR3: TGTGCCAGCACAACTCAAAGATTGGGAGGGCTACGCGGGCAGTACTTC.

V is TRBV27 and J is TRBJ2-1; 14 bases match TRBD2. V lost 6 bases, J lost 5 bases, and 15 bases stayed unmatched. The CDR3 runs to 19 residues. CDR1 and CDR2 from the germline V gene are MNHEY and SMNVEV (reference sequence). CDR3 sequence: CASRPVGLAGGYLNNEQFF. In nucleotides, the CDR3 is TGTGCCAGCAGACCCGTTGGACTAGCGGGGGGATACCTAAACAATGAGCAGTTCTTC.

On this clone itself: One junction end does not reproduce the germline sequence, and a read error may be involved. V and J are TRBV7-2 and TRBJ1-2; tentatively, D is TRBD1 (5 bases). The CDR3 runs to 13 residues. Germline values: CDR1 SGHTA, CDR2 FQGNSA. The CDR3 reads CASSLVQWGHRAF. In nucleotides, the CDR3 is TGTGCCAGCAGCTTAGTGCAGTGGGGCCATCGCGCCTTC.

The gene calls are TRBV21-1 and TRBJ1-2; the table calls TRBD1, which could not be checked here. TRBV21-1 is listed as a pseudogene. The CDR3 is made up of 14 amino acids. CDR3: CVNPPPSNLYGYTF. The CDR3 coding sequence is TGTGTCAACCCTCCCCCCAGTAATCTCTATGGCTACACCTTC.